This passage covers 15 T cell receptor beta chains from one sample sequenced in a study of cytomegalovirus exposure and HLA in healthy donors. This PCR relied on a set of 60 Vbeta primers and 13 Jbeta primers. Sequenced by immunoSEQ multiplex PCR; TCRdb stores in-frame clones only, minus some. The table lists approximately 190,000 clones. The material sequenced was PBMCs. The receptors were gathered from a man aged 25-45 years in good health and CMV-seronegative.

The rearrangement links TRBV27 to TRBJ1-2, with D maybe TRBD1 (6 bases). The germline V gene encodes CDR1 MNHEY and CDR2 SMNVEV (reference sequence). Trimming removed 1 base at V and 5 bases at J, with 11 bases between. This CDR3 has 14 amino acids. As DNA, the CDR3 is TGTGCCAGCAGTTTATTAGGGCAGGGGTATGGCTACACCTTC. Amino acids: CASSLLGQGYGYTF.

The chain recombines TRBV11-3 with TRBJ1-4; possibly TRBD1 for D (5 bases). The CDR3 runs 15 residues. V dropped 5 bases and J dropped 10 bases, with 20 bases sitting between them. Germline CDR1 and CDR2: SGHNT and YENEEA. The CDR3 here is CASSEPTGTHGKLFF. The CDR3 nucleotides read TGTGCCAGCAGCGAACCTACAGGAACCCACGGAAAACTGTTTTTT. Together with reference TRBV11-3 and TRBJ1-4, the CDR3 gives the full variable domain: EAGVVQSPRYKIIEKKQPVAFWCNPISGHNTLYWYLQNLGQGPELLIRYENEEAVDDSQLPKDRFSAERLKGVDSTLKIQPAELGDSAVYLCASSEPTGTHGKLFFGSGTQLSVL.

The chain combines TRBV7-9 with TRBJ1-6, with TRBD1 matching over 7 bases. Germline V gene sequence: CDR1 SEHNR, CDR2 FQNEAQ (reference sequence). V was clipped by 1 base and J by 7 bases; unmatched bases: 4. The CDR3 length is 15 residues. The CDR3 DNA follows: TGTGCCAGCAGCTTAGGGGTGGGACAGAATTCACCCCTCCACTTT. Residues: CASSLGVGQNSPLHF.

The V and J genes are TRBV5-5 and TRBJ2-7, with D possibly TRBD2 on 6 matching bases. The CDR3 runs to 16 residues. Trimming pared 0 bases from V and 1 base from J, leaving 14 bases between. The germline V gene has CDR1 SGHKS and CDR2 YYEKEE (reference sequence). Here the CDR3 DNA reads TGTGCCAGCAGCTTGGACGGAGGGCCGGGATCCTACGAGCAGTACTTC. This encodes CASSLDGGPGSYEQYF.

The chain employs TRBV9 and TRBJ2-2; D might be TRBD2 (6 bases). CDR3 length: 17 residues. With 4 bases removed from V and 5 bases from J, the gap between germline ends came to 21 bases. Per germline, CDR1 SGDLS and CDR2 YYNGEE. CDR3 loop: CASSPRELGARTGELFF. Written as DNA, the CDR3 is TGTGCCAGCAGCCCACGGGAGTTAGGGGCGAGGACCGGGGAGCTGTTTTTT.

This rearrangement joins TRBV6-1 to TRBJ1-1; 8 bases are a match to TRBD1. V lost 6 bases, J lost 4 bases, and 1 base stayed unmatched. CDR3 length: 12 residues. Germline-derived CDR1 and CDR2 are MNHNS and SASEGT. The CDR3 DNA reads as TGTGCCAGCAGGGACAGGGCCACTGAAGCTTTCTTT. Protein product: CASRDRATEAFF.

A remark on this clone: Other DNA sequences within the sample encode an identical CDR3. This chain uses TRBV9 with TRBJ1-1; 8 positions match TRBD1. Germline V CDR1 and CDR2: SGDLS, YYNGEE. With V trimmed by 2 bases and J by 2 bases, 2 bases remained unmatched. This CDR3 spans 14 amino acids. CDR3 in amino acids: CASSVQGANTEAFF. The CDR3 DNA follows: TGTGCCAGCAGCGTCCAGGGGGCTAACACTGAAGCTTTCTTT.

The V call is TRBV5-4, the J call TRBJ2-7; 8 bases are a match to TRBD2. CDR3 length: 15 residues. Germline V lookup: CDR1 SGHNT, CDR2 YYREEE (reference sequence). V was clipped by 0 bases and J by 2 bases; unmatched bases: 4. CDR3 residues: CASSLGSGDAYEQYF. In DNA form, the CDR3 reads TGTGCCAGCAGCTTGGGTAGCGGGGATGCCTACGAGCAGTACTTC.

The rearrangement uses TRBV19 and TRBJ1-3; D is ambiguous. The ends were cut back, 7 bases at V and 0 bases at J, with 10 bases in the middle. This CDR3 region has 14 residues. Germline lookup yields CDR1 LNHDA and CDR2 SQIVND (reference sequence). CDR3 sequence reads: CASTPSHSGNTIYF. Here the CDR3 DNA reads TGTGCCAGTACCCCTAGCCACTCTGGAAACACCATATATTTT. The full variable domain, in which reference TRBV19 and TRBJ1-3 provide the parts outside the CDR3, is DGGITQSPKYLFRKEGQNVTLSCEQNLNHDAMYWYRQDPGQGLRLIYYSQIVNDFQKGDIAEGYSVSREKKESFPLTVTSAQKNPTAFYLCASTPSHSGNTIYFGEGSWLTVV.

The chain has TRBV30 and TRBJ1-5; no clear D. Per germline, CDR1 GTSNPN and CDR2 SVGIG (reference sequence). CDR3 length equals 13 residues. V was shortened by 2 bases and J by 1 base, with 6 bases between the two germline ends. The CDR3 sequence is CAWSFSSNQPQHF. The CDR3 region has the DNA TGTGCCTGGAGTTTTTCGAGCAATCAGCCCCAGCATTTT.

CDR3 residues: CASRKEPSGSYEQYF. As DNA, the CDR3 is TGTGCCAGTAGGAAGGAACCGTCGGGGTCCTACGAGCAGTACTTC. The rearrangement joins TRBV19 to TRBJ2-7, with a possible D match to TRBD2 (5 bases). Trimming cost V 6 bases and J 1 base, with 16 bases left between them. The CDR3 loop spans 15 amino acids. The germline gives CDR1 LNHDA, CDR2 SQIVND (reference sequence).

V usage is TRBV2 and J usage is TRBJ2-1, with D possibly TRBD2 on 7 matching bases. The CDR3 has 16 residues. The germline gives CDR1 SNHLY, CDR2 FYNNEI. The V end was cut by 6 bases, the J end by 9 bases, with 24 bases between. CDR3 DNA: TGTGCCAGCAGCGGACCTAGAGGGGGGGGTCCAACTGAGCAGTTCTTC. It codes for CASSGPRGGGPTEQFF.

The chain carries TRBV7-9 and TRBJ2-7; TRBD2 might be the D (5 bases). The CDR3 is 15 amino acids. The V gene lost 4 bases and the J gene lost 0 bases, with 13 bases spanning the gap. The germline V gene has CDR1 SEHNR and CDR2 FQNEAQ (reference sequence). The chain's CDR3 is CASSSDGESSYEQYF. DNA for the CDR3: TGTGCCAGCAGCTCCGACGGGGAGAGCTCCTACGAGCAGTACTTC.

The genes are TRBV9 and TRBJ1-3, with 9 bases matching TRBD1. Germline CDR1 and CDR2: SGDLS and YYNGEE. The CDR3 runs 17 residues. Trimming took 3 bases from V and 0 from J; bases not matched to a gene: 7. The CDR3 DNA is TGTGCCAGCAGCGCAAAGGGACAGGGCGTCTCTGGAAACACCATATATTTT. It yields the protein CASSAKGQGVSGNTIYF.

The genes are TRBV4-2 and TRBJ1-3; D not certain. The CDR3 sequence is 16 residues long. Between the trimmed V and J ends, which lost 2 bases and 2 bases, there was a span of 13 bases. Germline assignment: CDR1 LGHNA and CDR2 YNFKEQ. The CDR3 reads CASSQSAGETGNTIYF. The CDR3 DNA reads as TGTGCCAGCAGCCAATCAGCGGGAGAGACTGGAAACACCATATATTTT.